The entry below gives a single T cell receptor (beta chain) sequence along with its context. Its antigen is undetermined. It was with 60 Vbeta and 13 Jbeta primers that the PCR ran. Clones were read by immunoSEQ multiplex PCR, and TCRdb kept only the in-frame ones, dropping some. The sample yields more than 80,000 clones, 78% seen once. Trimming took off 4 bases at V and 7 bases at J, with 17 bases between the two ends. Germline-derived CDR1 and CDR2 are SGHNT and YYREEE (reference sequence). This CDR3 has 14 amino acids. This record belongs to a study of cytomegalovirus exposure and HLA in healthy donors. Across the whole study: An analysis done earlier identified more than 90 million unique TCR beta sequences from about 180 million T cells. The study placed approximately 81% of its 350 to 450 genotyped donors in the Caucasian-associated ancestry cluster.

Study results and limitations: When analyzed later, the rates of TCR association showed variation by HLA locus, with DRB1 the most and HLA-C the fewest. A later analysis linked a missense variant in DCLRE1C to the trimming of TCR beta V and J genes.

This receptor was taken from a woman aged 40 to 50 in good health and CMV-seropositive. V usage is TRBV5-4 and J usage is TRBJ1-2; D may be TRBD1 (5 bases). Sequenced: PBMCs. CDR3 region: CASSIRAGIGGYTF. CDR3 bases: TGTGCCAGCAGCATTCGGGCAGGGATTGGTGGCTACACCTTC.